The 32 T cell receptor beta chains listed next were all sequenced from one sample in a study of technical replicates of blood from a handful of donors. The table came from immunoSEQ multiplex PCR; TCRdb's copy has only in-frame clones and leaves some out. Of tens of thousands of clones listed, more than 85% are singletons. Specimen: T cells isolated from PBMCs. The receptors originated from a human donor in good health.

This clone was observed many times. This CDR3 is CASSIGRSNNQPQHF. The CDR3 region has the DNA TGTGCCAGTAGTATAGGGAGGAGTAACAATCAGCCCCAGCATTTT. This chain joins TRBV19 and TRBJ1-5; D not resolved. Trimming pared 1 base from V and 3 bases from J, leaving 10 bases between. The CDR3 runs to 15 residues. Germline V lookup: CDR1 LNHDA, CDR2 SQIVND (reference sequence).

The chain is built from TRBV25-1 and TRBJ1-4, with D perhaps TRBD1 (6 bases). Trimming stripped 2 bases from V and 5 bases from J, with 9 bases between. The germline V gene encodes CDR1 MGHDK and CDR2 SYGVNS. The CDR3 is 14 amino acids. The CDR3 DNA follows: TGTGCCAGCAGTGAAACCAGGGGCAATGAAAAACTGTTTTTT. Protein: CASSETRGNEKLFF.

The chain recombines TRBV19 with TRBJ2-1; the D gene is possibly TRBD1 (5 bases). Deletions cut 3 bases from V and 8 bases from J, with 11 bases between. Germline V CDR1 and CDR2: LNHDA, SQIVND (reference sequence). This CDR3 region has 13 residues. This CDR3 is CASSMYQQDEQFF. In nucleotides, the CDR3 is TGTGCCAGTAGTATGTATCAACAGGATGAGCAGTTCTTC.

In DNA form, the CDR3 reads TGCGCCAGCAGCACCCTATCTTCCATTAAGCCAAAACTAGCGGGAGGGATTCCGCAGTATTTT. This encodes CASSTLSSIKPKLAGGIPQYF. The rearrangement joins TRBV5-1 to TRBJ2-3, with TRBD2 matching 13 bases. The germline V gene encodes CDR1 SGHRS and CDR2 YFSETQ. CDR3 length: 21 residues. With V trimmed by 4 bases and J by 10 bases, 27 bases remained unmatched.

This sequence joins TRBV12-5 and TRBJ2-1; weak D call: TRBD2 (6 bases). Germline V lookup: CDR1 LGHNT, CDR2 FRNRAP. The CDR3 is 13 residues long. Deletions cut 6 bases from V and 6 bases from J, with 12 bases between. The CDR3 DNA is TGTGCTAGTGGCCTGGGACTTCTCAATGAGCAGTTCTTC. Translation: CASGLGLLNEQFF. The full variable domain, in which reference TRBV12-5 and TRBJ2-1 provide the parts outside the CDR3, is DARVTQTPRHKVTEMGQEVTMRCQPILGHNTVFWYRQTMMQGLELLAYFRNRAPLDDSGMPKDRFSAEMPDATLATLKIQPSEPRDSAVYFCASGLGLLNEQFFGPGTRLTVL.

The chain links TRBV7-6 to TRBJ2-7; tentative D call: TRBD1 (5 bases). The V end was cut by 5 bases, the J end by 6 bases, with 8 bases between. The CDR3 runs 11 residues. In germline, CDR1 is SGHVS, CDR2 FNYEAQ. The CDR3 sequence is CASSLGAEQYF. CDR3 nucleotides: TGTGCCAGCAGCCTAGGGGCCGAGCAGTACTTC.

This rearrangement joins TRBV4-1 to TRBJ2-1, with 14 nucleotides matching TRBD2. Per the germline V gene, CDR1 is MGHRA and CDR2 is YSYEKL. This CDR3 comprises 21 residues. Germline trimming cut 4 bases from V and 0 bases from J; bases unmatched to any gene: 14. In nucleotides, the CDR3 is TGCGCCAGCAGCCTAGCTCGACTAGCGGGAGGGCTTACCAACTCCTACAATGAGCAGTTCTTC. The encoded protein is CASSLARLAGGLTNSYNEQFF.

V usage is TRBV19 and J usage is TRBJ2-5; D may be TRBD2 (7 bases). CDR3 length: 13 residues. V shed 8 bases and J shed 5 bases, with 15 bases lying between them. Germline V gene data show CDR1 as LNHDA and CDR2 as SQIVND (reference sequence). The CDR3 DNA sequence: TGTGCCAGTGAGGGGGGGGCCGGGGAGACCCAGTACTTC. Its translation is CASEGGAGETQYF.

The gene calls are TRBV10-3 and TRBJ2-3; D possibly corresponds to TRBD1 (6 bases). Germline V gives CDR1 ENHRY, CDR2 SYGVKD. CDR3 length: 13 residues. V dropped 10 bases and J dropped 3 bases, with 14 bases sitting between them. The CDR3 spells CASTGQGTDTQYF. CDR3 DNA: TGTGCCAGCACAGGGCAAGGGACAGATACGCAGTATTTT.

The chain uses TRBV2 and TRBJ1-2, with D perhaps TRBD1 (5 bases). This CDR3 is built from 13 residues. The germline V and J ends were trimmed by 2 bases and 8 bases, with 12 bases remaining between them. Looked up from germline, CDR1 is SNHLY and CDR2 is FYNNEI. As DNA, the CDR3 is TGTGCCAGCAGTGAACAGGGCGGAACCGGCTACACCTTC. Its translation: CASSEQGGTGYTF.

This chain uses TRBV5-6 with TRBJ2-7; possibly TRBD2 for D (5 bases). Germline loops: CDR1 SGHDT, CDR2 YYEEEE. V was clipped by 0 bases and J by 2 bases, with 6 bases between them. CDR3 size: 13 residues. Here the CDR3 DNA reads TGTGCCAGCAGCTTGGTTAGCGCCTACGAGCAGTACTTC. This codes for CASSLVSAYEQYF.

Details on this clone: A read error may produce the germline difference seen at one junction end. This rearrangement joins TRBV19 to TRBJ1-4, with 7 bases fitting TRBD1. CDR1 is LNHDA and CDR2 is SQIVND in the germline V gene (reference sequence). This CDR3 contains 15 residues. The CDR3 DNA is TGTGCCACTAGTAACTGGGACAGCGCTAATGAAAAACTGTTTTTT. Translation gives CATSNWDSANEKLFF.

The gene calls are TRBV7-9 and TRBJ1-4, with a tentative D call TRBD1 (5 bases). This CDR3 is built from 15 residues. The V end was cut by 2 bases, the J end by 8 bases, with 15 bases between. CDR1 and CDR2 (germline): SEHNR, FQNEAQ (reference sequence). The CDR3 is CASSLPLERDEKLFF. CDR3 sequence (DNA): TGTGCCAGCAGCTTACCTCTAGAGCGGGACGAAAAACTGTTTTTT.

The chain's CDR3 is CASSRGAEEQYF. CDR3 DNA: TGTGCCAGCTCCAGGGGGGCGGAAGAGCAGTACTTC. J is TRBJ2-7 and V is TRBV11-3, with a possible D match to TRBD1 (7 bases). The CDR3 consists of 12 residues. Germline V gene sequence: CDR1 SGHNT, CDR2 YENEEA. V dropped 8 bases and J dropped 7 bases, with 15 bases sitting between them.

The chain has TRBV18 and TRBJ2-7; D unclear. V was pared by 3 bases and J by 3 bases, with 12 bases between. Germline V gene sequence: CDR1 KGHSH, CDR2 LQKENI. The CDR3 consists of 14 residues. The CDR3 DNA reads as TGTGCCAGCTCACCGGGCAGGTTAAGCTACGAGCAGTACTTC. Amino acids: CASSPGRLSYEQYF.

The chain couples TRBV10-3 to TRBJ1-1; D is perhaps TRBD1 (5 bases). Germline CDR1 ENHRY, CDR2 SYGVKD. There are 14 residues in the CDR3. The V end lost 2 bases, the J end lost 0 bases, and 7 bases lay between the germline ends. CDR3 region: CAISEGQVNTEAFF. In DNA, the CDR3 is TGTGCCATCAGTGAGGGACAAGTGAACACTGAAGCTTTCTTT.

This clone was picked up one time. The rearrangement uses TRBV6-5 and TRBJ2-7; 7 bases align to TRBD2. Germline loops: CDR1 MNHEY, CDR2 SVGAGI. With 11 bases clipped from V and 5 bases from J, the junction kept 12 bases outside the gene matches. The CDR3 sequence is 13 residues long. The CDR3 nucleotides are TGTGCCCCCCCTGCGGGGGTGAGGCACGAGCAGTACTTC. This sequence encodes CAPPAGVRHEQYF.

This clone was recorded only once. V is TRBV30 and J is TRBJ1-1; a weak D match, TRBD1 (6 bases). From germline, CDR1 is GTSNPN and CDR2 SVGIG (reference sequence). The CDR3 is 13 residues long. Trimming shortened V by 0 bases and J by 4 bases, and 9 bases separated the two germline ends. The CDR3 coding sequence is TGTGCCTGGAGTGTTCAGGGGAGCACTGAAGCTTTCTTT. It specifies CAWSVQGSTEAFF.

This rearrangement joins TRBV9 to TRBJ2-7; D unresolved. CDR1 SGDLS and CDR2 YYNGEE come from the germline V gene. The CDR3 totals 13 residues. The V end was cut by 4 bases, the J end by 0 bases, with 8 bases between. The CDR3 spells CASSPRYSYEQYF. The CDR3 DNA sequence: TGTGCCAGCAGCCCCAGGTACTCCTACGAGCAGTACTTC.

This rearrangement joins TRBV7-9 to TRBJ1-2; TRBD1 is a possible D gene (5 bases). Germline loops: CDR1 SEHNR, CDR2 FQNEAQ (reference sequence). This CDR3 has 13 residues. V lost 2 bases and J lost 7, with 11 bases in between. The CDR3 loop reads CASSLQGGGGYTF. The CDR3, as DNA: TGTGCCAGCAGCTTACAGGGCGGTGGTGGCTACACCTTC. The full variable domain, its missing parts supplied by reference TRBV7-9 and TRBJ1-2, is DTGVSQNPRHKITKRGQNVTFRCDPISEHNRLYWYRQTLGQGPEFLTYFQNEAQLEKSRLLSDRFSAERPKGSFSTLEIQRTEQGDSAMYLCASSLQGGGGYTFGSGTRLTVV.

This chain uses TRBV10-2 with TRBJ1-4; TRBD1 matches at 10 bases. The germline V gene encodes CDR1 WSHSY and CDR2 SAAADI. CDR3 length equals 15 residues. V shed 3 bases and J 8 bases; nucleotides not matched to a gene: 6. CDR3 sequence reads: CASSEHTTGGEKLFF. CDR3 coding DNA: TGCGCCAGCAGTGAACATACGACAGGGGGCGAAAAACTGTTTTTT.

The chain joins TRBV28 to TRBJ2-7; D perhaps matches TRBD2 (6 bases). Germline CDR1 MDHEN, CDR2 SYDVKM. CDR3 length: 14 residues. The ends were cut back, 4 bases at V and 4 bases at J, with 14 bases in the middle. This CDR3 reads CASSSPGEPYEQYF. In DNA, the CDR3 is TGTGCCAGCAGTTCCCCGGGAGAACCATACGAGCAGTACTTC. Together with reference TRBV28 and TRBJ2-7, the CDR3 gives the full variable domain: DVKVTQSSRYLVKRTGEKVFLECVQDMDHENMFWYRQDPGLGLRLIYFSYDVKMKEKGDIPEGYSVSREKKERFSLILESASTNQTSMYLCASSSPGEPYEQYFGPGTRLTVT.

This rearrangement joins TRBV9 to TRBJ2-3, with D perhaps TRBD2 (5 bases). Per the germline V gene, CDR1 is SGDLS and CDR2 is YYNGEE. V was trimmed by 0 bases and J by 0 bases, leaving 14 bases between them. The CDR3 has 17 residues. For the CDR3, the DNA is TGTGCCAGCAGCGTAGGGGCAGGCGGGTATAGCACAGATACGCAGTATTTT. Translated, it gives CASSVGAGGYSTDTQYF.

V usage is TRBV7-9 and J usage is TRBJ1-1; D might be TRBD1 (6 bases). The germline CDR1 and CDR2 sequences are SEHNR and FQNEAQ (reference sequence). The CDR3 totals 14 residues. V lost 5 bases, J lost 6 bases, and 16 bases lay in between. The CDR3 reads CASSVQGWGAEAFF. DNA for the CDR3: TGTGCCAGCAGCGTACAGGGCTGGGGCGCTGAAGCTTTCTTT.

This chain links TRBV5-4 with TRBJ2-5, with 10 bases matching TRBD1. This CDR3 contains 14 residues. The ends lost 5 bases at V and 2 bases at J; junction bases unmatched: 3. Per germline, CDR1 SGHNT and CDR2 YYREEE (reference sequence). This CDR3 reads CASRRDRGQETQYF. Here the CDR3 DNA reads TGTGCCAGCAGGAGGGACAGGGGACAAGAGACCCAGTACTTC.

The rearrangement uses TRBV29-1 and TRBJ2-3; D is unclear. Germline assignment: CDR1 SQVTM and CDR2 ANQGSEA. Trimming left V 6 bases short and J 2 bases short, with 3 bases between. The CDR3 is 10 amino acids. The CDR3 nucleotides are TGCAGCGTCCACACAGATACGCAGTATTTT. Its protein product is CSVHTDTQYF.

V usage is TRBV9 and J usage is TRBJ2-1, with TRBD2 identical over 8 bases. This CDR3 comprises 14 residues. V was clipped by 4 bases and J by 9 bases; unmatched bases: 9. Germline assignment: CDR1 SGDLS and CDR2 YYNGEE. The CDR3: CASSLTSVGAEQFF. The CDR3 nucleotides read TGTGCCAGCAGCTTGACTAGCGTCGGGGCTGAGCAGTTCTTC.

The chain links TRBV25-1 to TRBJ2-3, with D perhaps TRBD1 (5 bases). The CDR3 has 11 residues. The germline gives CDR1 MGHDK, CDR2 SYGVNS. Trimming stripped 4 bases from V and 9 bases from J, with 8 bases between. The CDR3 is CASSAGLTQYF. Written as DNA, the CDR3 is TGTGCCAGCAGTGCAGGGCTCACGCAGTATTTT.

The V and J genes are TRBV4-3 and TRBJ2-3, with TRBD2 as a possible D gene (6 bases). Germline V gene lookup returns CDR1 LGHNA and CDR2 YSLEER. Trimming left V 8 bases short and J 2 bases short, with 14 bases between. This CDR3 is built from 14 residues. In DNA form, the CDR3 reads TGCGCCAGCCGCAGGGACTCACACACAGATACGCAGTATTTT. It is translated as CASRRDSHTDTQYF.

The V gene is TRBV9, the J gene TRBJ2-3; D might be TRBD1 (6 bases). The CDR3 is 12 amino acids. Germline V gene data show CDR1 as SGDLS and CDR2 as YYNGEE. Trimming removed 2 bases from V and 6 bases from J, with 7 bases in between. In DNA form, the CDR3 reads TGTGCCAGCAGCGTCAGGGGTGATACGCAGTATTTT. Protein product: CASSVRGDTQYF.

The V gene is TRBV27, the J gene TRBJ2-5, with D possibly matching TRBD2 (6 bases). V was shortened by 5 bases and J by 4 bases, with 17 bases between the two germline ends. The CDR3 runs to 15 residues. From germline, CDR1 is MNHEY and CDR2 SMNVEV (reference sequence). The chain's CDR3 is CASSLSGDFRETQYF. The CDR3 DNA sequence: TGTGCCAGCAGTCTCTCCGGGGACTTCCGAGAGACCCAGTACTTC.

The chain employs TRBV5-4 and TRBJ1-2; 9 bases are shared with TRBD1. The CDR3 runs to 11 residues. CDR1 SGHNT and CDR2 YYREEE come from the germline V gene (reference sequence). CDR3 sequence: CGWTGAHGYTF. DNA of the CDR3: TGTGGGTGGACAGGGGCGCACGGCTACACCTTC.